This T cell receptor beta chain came from a study of radiation and T cells in renal cell carcinoma. Study observations and caveats: From baseline, blood top tumor clonotypes peaked at 2 weeks post-radiation.

Time point denoted: blood 4 weeks post-SBRT, at nephrectomy. Treatment defined: 15 Gy SBRT to primary tumor, nephrectomy 4 weeks later. Nephrectomy followed 15 Gy stereotactic body radiation by 4 weeks. Clear cell pathology was present in this patient's renal cell carcinoma. Measured with immunoSEQ multiplex PCR; TCRdb has only the in-frame clones, and not every one. The sample lists approximately 150,000 clones, about 86% occurring once. The V segment lost 6 bases and the J segment 6 bases; nucleotides outside the gene matches: 10. Germline-derived CDR1 and CDR2 are MGHRA and YSYEKL. The CDR3 runs to 16 residues. Points on this clone: The antigen is undetermined.

The receptor comes from a woman aged 45 to 65 with renal cell carcinoma. This sample comprised blood, obtained from a patient whose treatment included radiotherapy and nephrectomy. The gene calls are TRBV4-1 and TRBJ1-4, with 10 bases matching TRBD1. The CDR3 coding sequence is TGCGCCAGCAGACGAAGTCTGGGACAGGGGTATGAAAAACTGTTTTTT. As protein: CASRRSLGQGYEKLFF.